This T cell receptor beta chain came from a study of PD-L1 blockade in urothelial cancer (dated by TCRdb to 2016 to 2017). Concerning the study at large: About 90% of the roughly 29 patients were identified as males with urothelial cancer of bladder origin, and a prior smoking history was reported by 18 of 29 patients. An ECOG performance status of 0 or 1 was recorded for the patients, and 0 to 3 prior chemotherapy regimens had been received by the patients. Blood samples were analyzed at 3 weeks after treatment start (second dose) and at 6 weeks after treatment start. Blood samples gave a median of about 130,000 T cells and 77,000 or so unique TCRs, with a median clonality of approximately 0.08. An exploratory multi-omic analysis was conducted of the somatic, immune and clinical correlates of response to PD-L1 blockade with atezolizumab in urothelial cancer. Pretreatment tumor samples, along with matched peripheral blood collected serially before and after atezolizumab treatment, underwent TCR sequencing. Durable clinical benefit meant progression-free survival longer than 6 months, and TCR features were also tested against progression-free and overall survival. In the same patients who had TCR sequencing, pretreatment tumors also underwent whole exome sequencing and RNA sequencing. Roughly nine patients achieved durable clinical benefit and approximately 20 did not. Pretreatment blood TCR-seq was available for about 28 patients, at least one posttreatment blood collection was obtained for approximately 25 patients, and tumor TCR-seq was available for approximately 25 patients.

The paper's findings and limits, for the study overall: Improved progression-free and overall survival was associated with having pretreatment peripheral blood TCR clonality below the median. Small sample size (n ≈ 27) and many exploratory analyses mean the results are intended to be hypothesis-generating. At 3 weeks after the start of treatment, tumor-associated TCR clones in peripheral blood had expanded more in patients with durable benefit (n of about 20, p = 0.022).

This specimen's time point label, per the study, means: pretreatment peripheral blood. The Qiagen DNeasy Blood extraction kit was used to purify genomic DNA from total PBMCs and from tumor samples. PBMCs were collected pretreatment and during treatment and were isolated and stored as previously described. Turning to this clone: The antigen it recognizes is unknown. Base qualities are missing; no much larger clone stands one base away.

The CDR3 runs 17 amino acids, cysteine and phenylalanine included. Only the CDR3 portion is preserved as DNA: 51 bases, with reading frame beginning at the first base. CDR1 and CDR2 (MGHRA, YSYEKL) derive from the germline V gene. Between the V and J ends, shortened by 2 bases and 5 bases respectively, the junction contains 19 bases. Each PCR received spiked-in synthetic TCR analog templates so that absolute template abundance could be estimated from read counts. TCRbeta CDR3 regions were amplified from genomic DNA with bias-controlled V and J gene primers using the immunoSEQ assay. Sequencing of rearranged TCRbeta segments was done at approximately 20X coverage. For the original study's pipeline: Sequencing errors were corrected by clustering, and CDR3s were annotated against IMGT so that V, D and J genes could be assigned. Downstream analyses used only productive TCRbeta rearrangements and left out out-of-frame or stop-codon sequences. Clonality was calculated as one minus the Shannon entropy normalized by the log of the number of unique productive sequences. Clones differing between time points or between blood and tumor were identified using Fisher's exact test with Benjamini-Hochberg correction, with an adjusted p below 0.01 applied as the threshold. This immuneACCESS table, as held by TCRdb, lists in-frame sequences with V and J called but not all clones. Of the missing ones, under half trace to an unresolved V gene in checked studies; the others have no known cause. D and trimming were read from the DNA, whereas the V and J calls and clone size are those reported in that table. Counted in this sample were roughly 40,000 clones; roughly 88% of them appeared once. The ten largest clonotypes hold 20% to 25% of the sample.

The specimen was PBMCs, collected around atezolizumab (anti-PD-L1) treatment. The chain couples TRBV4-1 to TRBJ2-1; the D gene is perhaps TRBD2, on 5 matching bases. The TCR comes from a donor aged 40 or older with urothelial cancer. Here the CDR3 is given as CASSQMLVGSGDNEQFF. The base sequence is TGCGCCAGCAGCCAAATGCTGGTAGGGAGCGGTGACAATGAGCAGTTCTTC.